The following is a TCR beta chain sequence with its context. Using immunoSEQ multiplex PCR, the repertoire was profiled, and TCRdb retains in-frame clones only, with some absent. The sample has about half a million clones, roughly nine tenths seen once. This record belongs to a study of Ad26.COV2.S vaccination and SARS-CoV-2 variants. The wider study: Intramuscular Ad26.COV2.S doses were given once or twice, 56 days apart.

There are 15 residues in the CDR3. Germline-derived CDR1 and CDR2 are LNHDA and SQIVND (reference sequence). V lost 0 bases and J lost 5, with 14 bases in between. The treatment: some 20 received Ad26.COV2.S at low or high dose, single or two shots; 5 received placebo; per-sample allocation not given. Samples came from day 63 after the first vaccine or placebo injection. Vaccine was an Ad26 vector expressing Wuhan-strain SARS-CoV-2 spike. The V and J genes are TRBV19 and TRBJ2-7, with D unclear. Here the sequenced sample was peripheral blood, taken in a trial of Ad26.COV2.S vaccine versus placebo. The clonotype comes from a person aged 18-65 years who received the Ad26.COV2.S COVID-19 vaccine or a placebo. The CDR3 protein is CASSIDLLDGNEQYF. The CDR3 DNA reads TGTGCCAGTAGTATAGATCTCCTCGATGGGAACGAGCAGTACTTC.